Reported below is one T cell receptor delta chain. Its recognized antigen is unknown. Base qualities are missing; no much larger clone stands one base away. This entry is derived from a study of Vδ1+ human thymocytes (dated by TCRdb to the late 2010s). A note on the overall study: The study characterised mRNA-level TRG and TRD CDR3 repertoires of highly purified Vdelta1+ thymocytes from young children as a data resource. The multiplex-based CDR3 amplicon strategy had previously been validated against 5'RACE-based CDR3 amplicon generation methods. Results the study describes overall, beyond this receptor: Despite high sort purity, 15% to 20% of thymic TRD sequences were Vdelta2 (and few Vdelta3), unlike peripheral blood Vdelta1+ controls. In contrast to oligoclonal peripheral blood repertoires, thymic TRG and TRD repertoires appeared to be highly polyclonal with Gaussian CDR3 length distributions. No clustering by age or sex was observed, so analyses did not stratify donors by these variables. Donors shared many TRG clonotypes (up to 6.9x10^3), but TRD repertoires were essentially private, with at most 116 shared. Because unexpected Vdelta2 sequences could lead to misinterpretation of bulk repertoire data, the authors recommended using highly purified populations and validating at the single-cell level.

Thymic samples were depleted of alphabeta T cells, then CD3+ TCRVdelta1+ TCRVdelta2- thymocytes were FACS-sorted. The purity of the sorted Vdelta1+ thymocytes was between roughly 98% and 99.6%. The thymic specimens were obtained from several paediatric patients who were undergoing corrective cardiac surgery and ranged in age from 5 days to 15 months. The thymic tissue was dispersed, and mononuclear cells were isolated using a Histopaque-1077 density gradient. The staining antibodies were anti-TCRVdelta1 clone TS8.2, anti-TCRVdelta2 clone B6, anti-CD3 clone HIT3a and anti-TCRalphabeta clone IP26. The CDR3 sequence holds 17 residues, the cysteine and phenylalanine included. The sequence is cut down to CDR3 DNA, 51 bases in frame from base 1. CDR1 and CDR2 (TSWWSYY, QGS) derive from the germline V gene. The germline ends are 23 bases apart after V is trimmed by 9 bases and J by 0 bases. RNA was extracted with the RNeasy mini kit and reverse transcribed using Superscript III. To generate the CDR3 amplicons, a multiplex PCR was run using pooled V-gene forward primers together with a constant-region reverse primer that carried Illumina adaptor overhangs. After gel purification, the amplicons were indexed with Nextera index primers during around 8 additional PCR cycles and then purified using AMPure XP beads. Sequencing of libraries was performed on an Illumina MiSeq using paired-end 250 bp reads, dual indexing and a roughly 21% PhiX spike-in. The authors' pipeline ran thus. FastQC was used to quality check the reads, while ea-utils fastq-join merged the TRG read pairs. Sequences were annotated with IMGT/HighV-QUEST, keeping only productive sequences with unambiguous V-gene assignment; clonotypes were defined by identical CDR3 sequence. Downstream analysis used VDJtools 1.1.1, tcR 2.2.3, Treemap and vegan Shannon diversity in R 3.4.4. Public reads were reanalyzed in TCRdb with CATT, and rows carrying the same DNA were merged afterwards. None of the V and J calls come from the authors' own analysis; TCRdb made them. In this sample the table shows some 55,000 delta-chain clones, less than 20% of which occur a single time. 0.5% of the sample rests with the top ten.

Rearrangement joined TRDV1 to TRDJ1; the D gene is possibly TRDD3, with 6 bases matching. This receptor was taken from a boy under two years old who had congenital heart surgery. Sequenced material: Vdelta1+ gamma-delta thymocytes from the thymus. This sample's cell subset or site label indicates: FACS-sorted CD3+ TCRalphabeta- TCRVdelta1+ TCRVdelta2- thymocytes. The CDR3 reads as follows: CALVPAPGDTYTDKLIF. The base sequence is TGTGCTCTCGTCCCAGCTCCTGGGGACACGTACACCGATAAACTCATCTTT.